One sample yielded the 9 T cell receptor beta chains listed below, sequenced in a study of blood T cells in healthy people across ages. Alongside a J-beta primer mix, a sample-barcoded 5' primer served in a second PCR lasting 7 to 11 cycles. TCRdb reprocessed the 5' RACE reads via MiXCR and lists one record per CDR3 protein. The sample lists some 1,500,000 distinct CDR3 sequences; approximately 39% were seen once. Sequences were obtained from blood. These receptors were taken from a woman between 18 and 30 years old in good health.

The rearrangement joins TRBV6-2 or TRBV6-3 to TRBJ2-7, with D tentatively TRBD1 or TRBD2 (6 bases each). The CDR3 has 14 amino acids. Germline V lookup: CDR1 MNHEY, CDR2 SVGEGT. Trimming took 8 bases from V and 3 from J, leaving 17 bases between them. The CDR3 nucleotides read TGTGCCAGCGGAGGGGGGATCCTCTTCTACGAGCAGTACTTC. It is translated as CASGGGILFYEQYF.

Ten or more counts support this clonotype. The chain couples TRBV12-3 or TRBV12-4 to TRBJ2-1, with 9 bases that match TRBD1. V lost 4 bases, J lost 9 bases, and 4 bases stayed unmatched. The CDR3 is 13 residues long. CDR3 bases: TGTGCCAGCAGTTCAGACAGGGGGTTTGAGCAGTTCTTC. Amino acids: CASSSDRGFEQFF.

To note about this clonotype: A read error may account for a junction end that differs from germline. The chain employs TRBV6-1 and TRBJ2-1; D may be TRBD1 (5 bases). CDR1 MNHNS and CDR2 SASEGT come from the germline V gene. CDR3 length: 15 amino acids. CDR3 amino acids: CASSEIRTSNNEQFF. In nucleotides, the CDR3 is TGTGCCAGCAGTGAAATTCGGACATCTAACAATGAGCAATTCTTC.

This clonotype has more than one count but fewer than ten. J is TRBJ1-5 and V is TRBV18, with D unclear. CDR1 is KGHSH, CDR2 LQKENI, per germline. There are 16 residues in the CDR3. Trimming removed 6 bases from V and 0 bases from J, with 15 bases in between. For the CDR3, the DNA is TGTGCCAGCTCTCCCCCCGGTCTCTATAGCAATCAGCCCCAGCATTTT. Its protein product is CASSPPGLYSNQPQHF.

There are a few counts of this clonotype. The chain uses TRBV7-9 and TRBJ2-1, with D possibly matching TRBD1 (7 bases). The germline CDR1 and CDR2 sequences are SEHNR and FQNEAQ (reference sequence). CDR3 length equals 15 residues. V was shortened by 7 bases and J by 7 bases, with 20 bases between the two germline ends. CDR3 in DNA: TGTGCCAGCACCCTGACAGGGACTTCGTTAAATGAGCAGTTCTTC. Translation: CASTLTGTSLNEQFF. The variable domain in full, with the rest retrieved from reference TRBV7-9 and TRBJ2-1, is DTGVSQNPRHKITKRGQNVTFRCDPISEHNRLYWYRQTLGQGPEFLTYFQNEAQLEKSRLLSDRFSAERPKGSFSTLEIQRTEQGDSAMYLCASTLTGTSLNEQFFGPGTRLTVL.

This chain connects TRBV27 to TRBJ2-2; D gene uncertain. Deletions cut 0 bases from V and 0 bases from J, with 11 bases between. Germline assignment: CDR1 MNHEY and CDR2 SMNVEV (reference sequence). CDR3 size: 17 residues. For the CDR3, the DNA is TGTGCCAGCAGTTTATCTAAGGCAGTCTCGAACACCGGGGAGCTGTTTTTT. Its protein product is CASSLSKAVSNTGELFF.

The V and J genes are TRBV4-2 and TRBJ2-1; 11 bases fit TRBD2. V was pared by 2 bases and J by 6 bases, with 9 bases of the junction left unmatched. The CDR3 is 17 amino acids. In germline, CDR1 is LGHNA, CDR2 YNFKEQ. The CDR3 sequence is CASSQKTRGTSGNEQFF. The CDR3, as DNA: TGTGCCAGCAGCCAAAAAACGCGCGGGACTAGCGGCAATGAGCAGTTCTTC.

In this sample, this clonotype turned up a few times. CDR3: CATSRDPTSGRVGNEQFF. CDR3 in DNA: TGTGCCACCAGCAGAGATCCGACTAGCGGGAGAGTGGGAAATGAGCAGTTCTTC. The chain combines TRBV15 with TRBJ2-1; 12 nucleotides agree with TRBD2. With V trimmed by 0 bases and J by 7 bases, 10 bases remained unmatched. The CDR3 covers 18 residues. Germline V gene data show CDR1 as LNHNV and CDR2 as YYDKDF (reference sequence).

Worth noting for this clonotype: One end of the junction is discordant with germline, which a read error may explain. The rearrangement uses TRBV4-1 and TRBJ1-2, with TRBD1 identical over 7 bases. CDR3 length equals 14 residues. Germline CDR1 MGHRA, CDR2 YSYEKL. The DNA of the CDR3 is TGCGCCAGCAGCCTTAACAGGGGTAACTATGGCCACACCTTC. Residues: CASSLNRGNYGHTF.